These 22 T cell receptor beta chains came from one sample sequenced in a study of shared clonotypes between healthy human individuals. Method: immunoSEQ multiplex PCR; TCRdb's copy keeps in-frame clones and lacks some. The data hold hundreds of thousands of clones, with 73% observed a single time. What was sequenced was memory CD4+ T cells sorted from blood. Described subset: CD45RA-negative fraction. These receptors all come from a woman aged 25-40 years in good health.

This clone was picked up a small number of times. The chain carries TRBV28 and TRBJ1-1; TRBD1 matches at 10 bases. The CDR3 loop spans 18 amino acids. V lost 2 bases to trimming and J lost 14 bases; unmatched junction nucleotides: 23. Per the germline V gene, CDR1 is MDHEN and CDR2 is SYDVKM. DNA for the CDR3: TGTGCCAGCAGTTTAGGGTTTTTCGGTTCGCTCGGGACAGGGGTGGTGTTCTTT. Amino acids: CASSLGFFGSLGTGVVFF. The variable domain in full, with the rest retrieved from reference TRBV28 and TRBJ1-1, is DVKVTQSSRYLVKRTGEKVFLECVQDMDHENMFWYRQDPGLGLRLIYFSYDVKMKEKGDIPEGYSVSREKKERFSLILESASTNQTSMYLCASSLGFFGSLGTGVVFFGQGTRLTVV.

The rearrangement uses TRBV10-3 and TRBJ2-3; 7 positions agree with TRBD2. The V and J ends lost 11 bases and 0 bases, in that order; junction bases with no gene match: 8. This CDR3 region has 14 residues. Germline CDR1 ENHRY, CDR2 SYGVKD. The CDR3 region has the DNA TGTGCCGCCCAGGGAGGGATTAGCACAGATACGCAGTATTTT. Translated, it gives CAAQGGISTDTQYF.

The chain combines TRBV30 with TRBJ1-4; D unresolved. This CDR3 contains 11 residues. Germline V gives CDR1 GTSNPN, CDR2 SVGIG (reference sequence). V was cut by 1 base and J by 13 bases, with 10 bases left in between. Here the CDR3 reads CAWSGARGLFF. The CDR3 DNA follows: TGTGCCTGGAGTGGGGCCCGGGGACTGTTTTTT.

The chain uses TRBV27 and TRBJ2-2; D gene ambiguous. V shed 6 bases and J shed 0 bases, with 11 bases lying between them. The CDR3 runs 15 residues. CDR1 MNHEY and CDR2 SMNVEV come from the germline V gene (reference sequence). CDR3 in DNA: TGTGCCAGCAGAAGCTTGCGGACGAACACCGGGGAGCTGTTTTTT. It encodes CASRSLRTNTGELFF.

V usage is TRBV2 and J usage is TRBJ2-5; D might be TRBD1 (5 bases). CDR1 and CDR2 from the germline V gene are SNHLY and FYNNEI. Trimming shortened V by 7 bases and J by 1 base, and 16 bases separated the two germline ends. CDR3 length equals 15 residues. The CDR3 region is CASNDGQGIQETQYF. The CDR3, as DNA: TGTGCCAGCAACGACGGGCAGGGAATCCAAGAGACCCAGTACTTC.

This clone was detected many times. This chain joins TRBV5-5 and TRBJ1-1; D is unclear. The ends were cut back, 0 bases at V and 11 bases at J, with 17 bases in the middle. Germline V lookup: CDR1 SGHKS, CDR2 YYEKEE (reference sequence). This CDR3 contains 14 residues. The CDR3 DNA is TGTGCCAGCAGCTTGGCTCCAGGTGCTCCCGGGGCTTTCTTT. This encodes CASSLAPGAPGAFF.

For this clone: The same CDR3 is also encoded by other DNA sequences in this sample. This sequence joins TRBV6-1 and TRBJ1-3; the D is unclear. This CDR3 has 12 residues. V lost 4 bases, J lost 4 bases, and 5 bases lay in between. Germline loops: CDR1 MNHNS, CDR2 SASEGT. In DNA form, the CDR3 reads TGTGCCAGCAGTGTGGTAGGAAACACCATATATTTT. Translated, it gives CASSVVGNTIYF.

This chain uses TRBV6-1 with TRBJ2-7; tentatively, D is TRBD1 (5 bases). With 8 bases removed from V and 9 bases from J, the gap between germline ends came to 23 bases. The CDR3 loop spans 14 amino acids. Per the germline V gene, CDR1 is MNHNS and CDR2 is SASEGT. This CDR3 reads CASLERARAEGQYF. The CDR3, as DNA: TGTGCCAGCCTCGAAAGGGCCAGGGCTGAAGGGCAGTACTTC.

The chain carries TRBV9 and TRBJ1-1, with 7 bases matching TRBD1. The CDR3 spans 13 residues. Trimming at V came to 0 bases and at J to 4 bases, leaving 0 bases not matched to a gene. CDR1 and CDR2 (germline): SGDLS, YYNGEE. In nucleotides, the CDR3 is TGTGCCAGCAGCGTAGGACAGGGCACTGAAGCTTTCTTT. This translates into CASSVGQGTEAFF.

This clone was seen more than once but under ten times. The chain is built from TRBV6-6 and TRBJ1-2; D might be TRBD1 (5 bases). Trimming pared 2 bases from V and 2 bases from J, leaving 9 bases between. CDR1 and CDR2 from the germline V gene are MNHNY and SVGAGI (reference sequence). The CDR3 covers 14 residues. The CDR3 loop reads CASSYQGRNYGYTF. The CDR3 bases are TGTGCCAGCAGTTACCAGGGACGGAACTATGGCTACACCTTC.

CDR3 DNA: TGCGCCAGCAGTGCTAGCGGGTACGAGCAGTACTTC. Encoded protein: CASSASGYEQYF. The gene calls are TRBV10-1 and TRBJ2-7, with 8 bases that match TRBD2. Losses at the gene ends were 4 bases for V and 4 bases for J; bases not matched to a gene: 0. The CDR3 extends over 12 amino acids. CDR1 and CDR2 from the germline V gene are WNHNN and SYGVQD (reference sequence).

This chain uses TRBV2 with TRBJ2-1; D is unresolved. Germline values: CDR1 SNHLY, CDR2 FYNNEI. The CDR3 consists of 14 residues. V lost 8 bases and J lost 6, with 17 bases in between. This CDR3 is CASRFTGSSNEQFF. DNA for the CDR3: TGTGCCAGCCGGTTCACCGGTTCATCCAATGAGCAGTTCTTC.

The J gene is TRBJ2-3, the V gene TRBV11-2, with D possibly being TRBD2 (5 bases). Germline CDR1 SGHAT, CDR2 FQNNGV. Trimming shortened V by 0 bases and J by 4 bases, and 14 bases separated the two germline ends. This CDR3 spans 16 amino acids. Written as DNA, the CDR3 is TGTGCCAGCAGCTTAGAAGGGAGTGTGTTGCCAGATACGCAGTATTTT. Protein: CASSLEGSVLPDTQYF. Together with reference TRBV11-2 and TRBJ2-3, the CDR3 gives the full variable domain: EAGVAQSPRYKIIEKRQSVAFWCNPISGHATLYWYQQILGQGPKLLIQFQNNGVVDDSQLPKDRFSAERLKGVDSTLKIQPAKLEDSAVYLCASSLEGSVLPDTQYFGPGTRLTVL.

This rearrangement joins TRBV6-1 to TRBJ2-1, with 8 nucleotides matching TRBD2. The germline gives CDR1 MNHNS, CDR2 SASEGT. J lost 5 bases, V lost 9 bases, and 6 bases had no gene match. The CDR3 is 13 residues long. The DNA for the CDR3 is TGTGCCAGTCGGGCGGGAGGCCACAATGAGCAGTTCTTC. Translation: CASRAGGHNEQFF.

The rearrangement uses TRBV7-2 and TRBJ2-5; D call uncertain. V lost 2 bases and J 5 bases, leaving 9 bases between the germline ends. Per the germline V gene, CDR1 is SGHTA and CDR2 is FQGNSA. The CDR3 extends over 13 amino acids. The CDR3 DNA is TGTGCCAGCAGCTTAAAGCTCCCGGAGACCCAGTACTTC. It specifies CASSLKLPETQYF.

V usage is TRBV16 and J usage is TRBJ1-5; D is uncertain. Germline V gene lookup returns CDR1 KGHSY and CDR2 FQNENV. The CDR3 length is 15 residues. Trimming took 5 bases from V and 0 from J, leaving 11 bases between them. The CDR3 spells CASSFGGYSNQPQHF. The DNA for the CDR3 is TGTGCCAGCAGCTTCGGCGGGTATAGCAATCAGCCCCAGCATTTT.

V usage is TRBV4-2 and J usage is TRBJ2-7; no firm D call. Trimming cost V 3 bases and J 1 base, with 10 bases left between them. CDR1 and CDR2 (germline): LGHNA, YNFKEQ. There are 14 residues in the CDR3. The CDR3: CASSQSRVSYEQYF. In DNA form, the CDR3 reads TGTGCCAGCAGCCAGTCCCGGGTTTCCTACGAGCAGTACTTC.

The chain uses TRBV10-1 and TRBJ2-1; D is undetermined. The germline CDR1 and CDR2 sequences are WNHNN and SYGVQD (reference sequence). The CDR3 has 16 residues. Trimming removed 2 bases from V and 0 bases from J, with 11 bases in between. This chain's CDR3 is CASSEGSTRSYNEQFF. For the CDR3, the DNA is TGCGCCAGCAGTGAGGGAAGCACCCGCTCCTACAATGAGCAGTTCTTC.

V usage is TRBV5-1 and J usage is TRBJ2-7; TRBD1 matches 7 bases. The CDR3 totals 16 residues. Germline CDR1 is SGHRS and CDR2 is YFSETQ. J gave up 7 bases and V 4 bases, and 17 bases lay outside the gene matches. CDR3: CASSLGDSPKGWEQYF. The CDR3 nucleotides are TGCGCCAGCAGCCTCGGGGACAGTCCCAAGGGATGGGAGCAGTACTTC.

The sample holds one count of this clone. The V call is TRBV2, the J call TRBJ2-5; D remains unclear. Germline lookup yields CDR1 SNHLY and CDR2 FYNNEI. V shed 8 bases and J shed 6 bases, with 16 bases lying between them. The CDR3 has 13 amino acids. CDR3: CASLRVAWQTQYF. For the CDR3, the DNA is TGTGCCAGCCTACGGGTAGCTTGGCAGACCCAGTACTTC.

The chain uses TRBV7-8 and TRBJ2-7, with D hard to call. Looked up from germline, CDR1 is SGHVS and CDR2 is FQNEAQ. CDR3 length equals 14 residues. The V end lost 1 base, the J end lost 2 bases, and 9 bases lay between the germline ends. The CDR3 loop is CASSLEGSAYEQYF. Written as DNA, the CDR3 is TGTGCCAGCAGCTTAGAAGGGTCCGCCTACGAGCAGTACTTC.

The rearrangement joins TRBV9 to TRBJ2-5; TRBD2 agrees at 13 bases. Germline-derived CDR1 and CDR2 are SGDLS and YYNGEE. This CDR3 is 15 amino acids long. Trimming cost V 5 bases and J 4 bases; bases outside gene matches: 5. The CDR3 sequence: CASRRGLAGVETQYF. The CDR3 DNA is TGTGCCAGCAGGAGAGGACTAGCGGGAGTAGAGACCCAGTACTTC. The full variable domain, completed using reference TRBV9 and TRBJ2-5, is DSGVTQTPKHLITATGQRVTLRCSPRSGDLSVYWYQQSLDQGLQFLIQYYNGEERAKGNILERFSAQQFPDLHSELNLSSLELGDSALYFCASRRGLAGVETQYFGPGTRLLVL.